The 19 T cell receptor beta chains given below trace back to one sample, sequenced in a study of technical replicates of blood from a handful of donors. Assay used: immunoSEQ multiplex PCR; TCRdb lists only in-frame clones, some missing. Among 80,000 to 85,000 clones, approximately 90% were seen once, and the ten largest hold approximately 0.42%. The sample was T cells isolated from PBMCs. The receptors come from a human donor in good health.

The rearrangement links TRBV7-2 to TRBJ2-3, with TRBD2 matching over 9 bases. The CDR3 has 18 amino acids. J lost 3 bases, V lost 1 base, and 11 bases had no gene match. CDR1 and CDR2 from the germline V gene are SGHTA and FQGNSA. This CDR3 is CASSLVVFAGGLTDTQYF. The DNA for the CDR3 is TGTGCCAGCAGCTTAGTAGTTTTCGCGGGAGGGCTGACAGATACGCAGTATTTT. Complete variable domain (other parts from reference TRBV7-2 and TRBJ2-3): GAGVSQSPSNKVTEKGKDVELRCDPISGHTALYWYRQSLGQGLEFLIYFQGNSAPDKSGLPSDRFSAERTGGSVSTLTIQRTQQEDSAVYLCASSLVVFAGGLTDTQYFGPGTRLTVL.

This chain links TRBV6-1 with TRBJ2-7; D may be TRBD2 (5 bases). Germline V CDR1 and CDR2: MNHNS, SASEGT. V was trimmed by 8 bases and J by 3 bases, leaving 11 bases between them. This CDR3 contains 12 residues. The CDR3 loop is CASATTSYEQYF. In DNA form, the CDR3 reads TGTGCCAGCGCGACTACCAGCTACGAGCAGTACTTC.

This chain connects TRBV30 to TRBJ2-3; 7 nucleotides agree with TRBD2. Trimming removed 3 bases from V and 0 bases from J; junction bases left unmatched: 9. Germline CDR1 and CDR2: GTSNPN and SVGIG (reference sequence). CDR3 length: 16 residues. The CDR3 DNA reads as TGTGCCTGGAGAATCGATGGCGGGAGAAGCACAGATACGCAGTATTTT. Translating gives CAWRIDGGRSTDTQYF.

The V and J genes are TRBV4-1 and TRBJ2-5; a possible D gene is TRBD1 (5 bases). There are 15 residues in the CDR3. The germline V gene has CDR1 MGHRA and CDR2 YSYEKL. Trimming pared 2 bases from V and 1 base from J, leaving 11 bases between. CDR3 in amino acids: CASSQIPGSQETQYF. In DNA form, the CDR3 reads TGCGCCAGCAGCCAAATTCCAGGGTCCCAAGAGACCCAGTACTTC.

The chain recombines TRBV28 with TRBJ1-5; TRBD1 matches at 9 bases. J lost 2 bases, V lost 6 bases, and 2 bases had no gene match. The CDR3 runs 14 residues. Germline V lookup: CDR1 MDHEN, CDR2 SYDVKM. CDR3 region: CASSRTGGNQPQHF. The CDR3 coding sequence is TGTGCCAGCAGCCGGACAGGGGGCAATCAGCCCCAGCATTTT. Supplemented by reference TRBV28 and TRBJ1-5, the full variable domain reads DVKVTQSSRYLVKRTGEKVFLECVQDMDHENMFWYRQDPGLGLRLIYFSYDVKMKEKGDIPEGYSVSREKKERFSLILESASTNQTSMYLCASSRTGGNQPQHFGDGTRLSIL.

V and J are TRBV28 and TRBJ1-3; 7 bases agree with TRBD1. This CDR3 is built from 14 residues. Trimming removed 3 bases from V and 2 bases from J; junction bases left unmatched: 1. Germline V lookup: CDR1 MDHEN, CDR2 SYDVKM. This CDR3 reads CASSFRGAGNTIYF. The CDR3 nucleotides are TGTGCCAGCAGTTTCAGGGGGGCTGGAAACACCATATATTTT.

The chain recombines TRBV15 with TRBJ2-1, with D perhaps TRBD2 (6 bases). Germline CDR1 and CDR2: LNHNV and YYDKDF (reference sequence). CDR3 length: 14 amino acids. V was clipped by 6 bases and J by 5 bases, with 14 bases between them. The CDR3 nucleotides are TGTGCCACCAGTAACCGGGAGCGAGACAATGAGCAGTTCTTC. It yields the protein CATSNRERDNEQFF.

This clone appeared a single time. The chain employs TRBV28 and TRBJ1-3, with D unresolved. The CDR3 spans 16 residues. Germline V gives CDR1 MDHEN, CDR2 SYDVKM. V was pared by 6 bases and J by 0 bases, with 15 bases between. The CDR3 here is CASSHPGPRSGNTIYF. In DNA, the CDR3 is TGTGCCAGCAGCCACCCGGGTCCCCGCTCTGGAAACACCATATATTTT.

V gene TRBV4-3 combines with J gene TRBJ1-2; TRBD1 agrees at 7 bases. From germline, CDR1 is LGHNA and CDR2 YSLEER. CDR3 length equals 15 residues. Germline trimming cut 3 bases from V and 4 bases from J; bases unmatched to any gene: 8. The CDR3 is CASSQTNTGAYGYTF. The CDR3 bases are TGCGCCAGCAGCCAGACCAATACAGGGGCCTATGGCTACACCTTC.

The chain employs TRBV6-5 and TRBJ2-7; 10 bases fit TRBD1. From germline, CDR1 is MNHEY and CDR2 SVGAGI. CDR3 length equals 13 residues. The ends lost 7 bases at V and 5 bases at J; junction bases unmatched: 5. The CDR3 DNA sequence: TGTGCCAGCATCGGGGGACAGGGGAACGAGCAGTACTTC. Translating gives CASIGGQGNEQYF.

The J gene is TRBJ2-7, the V gene TRBV19; no clear D gene. The CDR3 length is 13 residues. Germline CDR1 reads LNHDA; CDR2 reads SQIVND (reference sequence). V was pared by 3 bases and J by 3 bases, with 9 bases between. The CDR3 nucleotides are TGTGCCAGTAGTATTCAGGATGGCTACGAGCAGTACTTC. This sequence encodes CASSIQDGYEQYF.

This clone was counted a single time. CDR3 in amino acids: CASSPGLAGVDTQYF. In DNA, the CDR3 is TGCGCCAGCAGCCCAGGACTAGCGGGAGTAGATACGCAGTATTTT. The chain is built from TRBV5-1 and TRBJ2-3; 13 bases align to TRBD2. The CDR3 extends over 15 amino acids. V lost 4 bases and J lost 5; bases outside the gene matches: 4. Looked up from germline, CDR1 is SGHRS and CDR2 is YFSETQ.

The V gene is TRBV2, the J gene TRBJ2-7; 8 bases match TRBD1. The germline V gene has CDR1 SNHLY and CDR2 FYNNEI. The CDR3 sequence is 15 residues long. V shed 4 bases, J shed 0 bases, and the junction held 5 bases outside the gene matches. CDR3 region: CASSGRDRTSYEQYF. CDR3 bases: TGTGCCAGCAGTGGAAGGGACAGGACCTCCTACGAGCAGTACTTC.

The CDR3 protein is CASSFFPTEAFF. CDR3 in DNA: TGTGCCAGCAGCTTCTTCCCCACTGAAGCTTTCTTT. The rearrangement links TRBV7-9 to TRBJ1-1; D is unclear. The CDR3 loop spans 12 amino acids. V gave up 3 bases and J gave up 4 bases, with 6 bases separating them. Germline CDR1 reads SEHNR; CDR2 reads FQNEAQ (reference sequence).

This chain links TRBV2 with TRBJ2-3; 9 nucleotides line up with TRBD1. Germline V lookup: CDR1 SNHLY, CDR2 FYNNEI. The CDR3 loop spans 12 amino acids. J lost 5 bases, V lost 11 bases, and 5 bases had no gene match. The CDR3 nucleotides are TGTGCCGGACACAGGGGGCGAGATACGCAGTATTTT. Translating gives CAGHRGRDTQYF.

The chain carries TRBV5-8 and TRBJ2-7, with D hard to call. The germline V gene has CDR1 SGHTS and CDR2 YDEGEE. The CDR3 is 16 residues long. Trimming stripped 2 bases from V and 3 bases from J, with 18 bases between. The CDR3 sequence: CASSLITTNNVYEQYF. As DNA, the CDR3 is TGTGCCAGCAGCTTAATAACCACCAACAATGTCTACGAGCAGTACTTC.

V and J are TRBV9 and TRBJ1-1; D unresolved. Trimming removed 0 bases at V and 1 base at J, with 7 bases between. Germline loops: CDR1 SGDLS, CDR2 YYNGEE. The CDR3 has 14 residues. CDR3 protein: CASSVVGQNTEAFF. CDR3 sequence (DNA): TGTGCCAGCAGCGTAGTTGGGCAGAACACTGAAGCTTTCTTT.

This clone was picked up a small number of times. The chain employs TRBV18 and TRBJ1-5, with 8 bases identical to TRBD1. CDR3 length: 14 amino acids. Germline assignment: CDR1 KGHSH and CDR2 LQKENI. The V segment lost 6 bases and the J segment 5 bases; nucleotides outside the gene matches: 6. CDR3 protein: CASSLTGVDQPQHF. The CDR3 DNA reads as TGTGCCAGCTCTCTGACAGGGGTTGATCAGCCCCAGCATTTT.

The chain combines TRBV27 with TRBJ1-5; 7 positions match TRBD1. The CDR3 has 16 amino acids. CDR1 and CDR2 from the germline V gene are MNHEY and SMNVEV (reference sequence). With V trimmed by 6 bases and J by 0 bases, 8 bases remained unmatched. In nucleotides, the CDR3 is TGTGCCAGCAGCCGTGGAGGGGGCTATAGCAATCAGCCCCAGCATTTT. Translation gives CASSRGGGYSNQPQHF.